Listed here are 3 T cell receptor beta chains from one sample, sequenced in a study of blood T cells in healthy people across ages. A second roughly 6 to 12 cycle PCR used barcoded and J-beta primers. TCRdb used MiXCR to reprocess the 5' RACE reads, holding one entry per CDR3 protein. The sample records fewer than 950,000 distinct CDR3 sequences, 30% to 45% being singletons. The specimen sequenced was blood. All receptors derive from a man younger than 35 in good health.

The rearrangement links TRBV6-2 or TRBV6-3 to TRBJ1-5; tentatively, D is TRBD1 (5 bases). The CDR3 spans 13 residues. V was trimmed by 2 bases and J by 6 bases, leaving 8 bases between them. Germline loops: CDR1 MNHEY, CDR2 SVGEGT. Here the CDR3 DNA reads TGTGCCAGCAGTTACAGGAGGGGTCAGCCCCAGCATTTT. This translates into CASSYRRGQPQHF.

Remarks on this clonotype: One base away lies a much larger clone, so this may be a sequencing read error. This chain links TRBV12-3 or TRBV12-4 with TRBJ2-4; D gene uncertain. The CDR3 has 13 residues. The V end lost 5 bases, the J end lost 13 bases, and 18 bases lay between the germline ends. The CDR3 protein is CASSHGRSGSQYF. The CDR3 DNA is TGTGCCAGCAGTCATGGACGGTCCGGTTCCCAGTACTTC.

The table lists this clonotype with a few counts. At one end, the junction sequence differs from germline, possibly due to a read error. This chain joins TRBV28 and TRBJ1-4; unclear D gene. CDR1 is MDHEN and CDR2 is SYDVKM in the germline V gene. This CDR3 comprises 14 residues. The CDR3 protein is CASGDRATNEELFF. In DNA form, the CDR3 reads TGTGCCAGCGGTGACCGTGCAACTAATGAAGAACTGTTTTTT.